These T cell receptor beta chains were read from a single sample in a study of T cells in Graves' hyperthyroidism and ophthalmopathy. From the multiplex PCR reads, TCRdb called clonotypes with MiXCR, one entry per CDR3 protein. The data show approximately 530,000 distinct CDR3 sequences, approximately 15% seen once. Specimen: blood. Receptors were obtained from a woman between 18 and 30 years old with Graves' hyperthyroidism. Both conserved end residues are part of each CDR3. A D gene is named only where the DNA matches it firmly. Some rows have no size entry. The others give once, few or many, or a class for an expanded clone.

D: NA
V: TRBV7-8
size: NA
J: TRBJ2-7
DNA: TGTGCCAGCAGTCCATCTGGGGGGCTCGCCTACGAGCAGTACTTC
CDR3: CASSPSGGLAYEQYF

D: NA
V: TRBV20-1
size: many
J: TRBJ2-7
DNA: TGCAGTGCTAGAGATGGGGTTGGGGGGCAGCAGCAGTACTTC
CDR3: CSARDGVGGQQQYF

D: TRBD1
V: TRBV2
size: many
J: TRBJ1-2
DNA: TGTGCCAGCAGTGCGACAGGGAGCTATGGCTACACCTTC
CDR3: CASSATGSYGYTF

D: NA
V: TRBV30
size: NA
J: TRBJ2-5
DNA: TGTGCTGGAAAGCCGAGGGCTAAGTACTTC
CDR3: CAGKPRAKYF

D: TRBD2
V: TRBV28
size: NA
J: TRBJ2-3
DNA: TGTGCCAGCAGACTAGCGGGAGGGATCACAGATACGCAGTATTTT
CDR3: CASRLAGGITDTQYF

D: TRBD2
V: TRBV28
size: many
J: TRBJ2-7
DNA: TGTGCCAGCAGTTTAACCCTCCTAGCGGGAGGTATCTACGAGCAGTACTTC
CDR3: CASSLTLLAGGIYEQYF

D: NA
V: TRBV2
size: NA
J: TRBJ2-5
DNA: TGTGCCAGCTCCAGGCCCGACAGTTTATTGGAGACCCAGTACTTC
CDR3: CASSRPDSLLETQYF

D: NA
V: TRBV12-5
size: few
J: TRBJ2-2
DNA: TGTGCTAGTGGTTTGATGTACCCGAACACCGGGGAGCTGTTTTTT
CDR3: CASGLMYPNTGELFF

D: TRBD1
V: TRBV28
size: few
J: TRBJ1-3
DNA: TGTGCCAGCTCGGTAACAGGGGGCCATGGAAACACCATATATTTT
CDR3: CASSVTGGHGNTIYF

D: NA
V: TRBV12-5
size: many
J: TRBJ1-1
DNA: TGTGCTAGTGGTTTGGCAGGGCACACTGAAGCTTTCTTT
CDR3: CASGLAGHTEAFF

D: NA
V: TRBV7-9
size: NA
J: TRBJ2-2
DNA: TGTGCCAGCACAGGGACACTCACCGGGGAGCTGTTTTTT
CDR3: CASTGTLTGELFF

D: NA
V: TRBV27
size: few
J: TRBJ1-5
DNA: TGTGCCAGCAGCGTTGACAGGCCTGGGTTCGGGGGGCCGCCCCAGCATTTT
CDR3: CASSVDRPGFGGPPQHF

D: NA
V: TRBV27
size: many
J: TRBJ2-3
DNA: TGTGCCAGCAGTTTATCCCCATGGGCTAGCGCGGTCCCCACAGATACGCAGTATTTT
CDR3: CASSLSPWASAVPTDTQYF

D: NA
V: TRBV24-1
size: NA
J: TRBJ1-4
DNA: TGTGCCACCAGTCCGGGGGGGACATCTAATGAAAAACTGTTTTTT
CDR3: CATSPGGTSNEKLFF

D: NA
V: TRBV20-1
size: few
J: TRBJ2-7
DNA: TGCAGTGCTATAAACAGGGTTCCCCACGAGCAGTACTTC
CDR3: CSAINRVPHEQYF

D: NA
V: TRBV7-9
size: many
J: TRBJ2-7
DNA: TGTGCCAGCAGCTTAGAAGCGTCCCCCTCCTACGAGCAGTACTTC
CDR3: CASSLEASPSYEQYF

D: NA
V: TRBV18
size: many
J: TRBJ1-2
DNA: TGTGCCAGCTCACCACGGGCAGGGGAGCACTATGGCTACACCTTC
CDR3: CASSPRAGEHYGYTF

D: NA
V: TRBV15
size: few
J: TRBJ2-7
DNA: TGTGCCACCAGCAGAGATTTGGGCTACGAGCAGTACTTC
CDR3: CATSRDLGYEQYF

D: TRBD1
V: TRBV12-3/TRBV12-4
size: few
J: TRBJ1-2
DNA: TGTGCCAGCAGCCGGACAGGGGACCATGGCTACACCTTC
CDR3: CASSRTGDHGYTF

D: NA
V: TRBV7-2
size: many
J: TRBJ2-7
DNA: TGTGCCAGCAGCCCCCCTGGCTGGCAGACGCGCTACGAGCAGTACTTC
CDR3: CASSPPGWQTRYEQYF

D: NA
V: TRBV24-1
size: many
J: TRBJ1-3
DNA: TGTGCCACCAGTGATTTGCAACTACGGGACTCTGGAAACACCATATATTTT
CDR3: CATSDLQLRDSGNTIYF

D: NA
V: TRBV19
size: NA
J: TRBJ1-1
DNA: TGTGCCAGTAGTATAGAAGTGCTGAACACTGAAGCTTTCTTT
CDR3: CASSIEVLNTEAFF

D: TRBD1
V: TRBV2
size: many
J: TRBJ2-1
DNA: TGTGCCAGCATCTCTGCCGGACAGGGCTACAATGAGCAGTTCTTC
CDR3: CASISAGQGYNEQFF

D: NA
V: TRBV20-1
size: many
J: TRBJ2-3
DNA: TGCAGTGCTAGAGATTACGTACAGGGCACAGATACGCAGTATTTT
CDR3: CSARDYVQGTDTQYF

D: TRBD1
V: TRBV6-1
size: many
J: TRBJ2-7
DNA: TGTGCCAGCAGTAACCGGGACAGGAGCTCCTACGAGCAGTACTTC
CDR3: CASSNRDRSSYEQYF

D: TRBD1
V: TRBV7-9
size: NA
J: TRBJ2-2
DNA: TGTGCCAGCAGCTTACGGGACAGGGGTGTCGGGGAGCTGTTTTTT
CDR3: CASSLRDRGVGELFF

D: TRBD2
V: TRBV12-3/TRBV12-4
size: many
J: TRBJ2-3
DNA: TGTGCCAGCAGCCATACTAGCGGGATTAGCACAGATACGCAGTATTTT
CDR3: CASSHTSGISTDTQYF

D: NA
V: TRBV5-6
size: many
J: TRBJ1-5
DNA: TGTGCCAGCAGCTTGCTCCGGGGGGGGAAGAGCAATCAGCCCCAGCATTTT
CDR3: CASSLLRGGKSNQPQHF

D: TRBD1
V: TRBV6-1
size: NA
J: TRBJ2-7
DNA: TGTGCCAGCAGTGTATGGACAGGGAAAACCTACGAGCAGTACTTC
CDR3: CASSVWTGKTYEQYF

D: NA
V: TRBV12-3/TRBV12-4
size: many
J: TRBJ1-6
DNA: TGTGCCAGCAGTTTTGCCGTTTGGCCTAATTCACCCCTCCACTTT
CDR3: CASSFAVWPNSPLHF

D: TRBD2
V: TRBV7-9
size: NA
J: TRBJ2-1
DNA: TGTGCCAGCAGCCCCGGACTAGCGGGACGGGGTGAGCAGTTCTTC
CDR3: CASSPGLAGRGEQFF

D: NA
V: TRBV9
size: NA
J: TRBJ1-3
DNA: TGTGCCAGCAGCGTAGGAGCGGGATATGGAAACACCATATATTTT
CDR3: CASSVGAGYGNTIYF

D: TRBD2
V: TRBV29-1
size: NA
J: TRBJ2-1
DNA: TGCAGCCTATGCTTGGGCGGGGGGGCCATAGATGAGCAGTTCTTC
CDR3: CSLCLGGGAIDEQFF

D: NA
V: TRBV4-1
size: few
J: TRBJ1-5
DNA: TGCGCCAGCAGCCAAGTTTCAGGCAATCAGCCCCAGCATTTT
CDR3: CASSQVSGNQPQHF

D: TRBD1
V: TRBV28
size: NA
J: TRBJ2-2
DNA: TGTGCCAGCAGACCCCTTGGACAGGGGGCTGTCGGGGAGCTGTTTTTT
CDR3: CASRPLGQGAVGELFF

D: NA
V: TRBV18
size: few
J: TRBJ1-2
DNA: TGTGCCAGCTCACGAGGGGACACCAACCCTAACTATGGCTACACCTTC
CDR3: CASSRGDTNPNYGYTF

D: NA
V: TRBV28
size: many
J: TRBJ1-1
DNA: TGTGCCAGCAGGATCAAGTTGAACACTGAAGCTTTCTTT
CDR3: CASRIKLNTEAFF

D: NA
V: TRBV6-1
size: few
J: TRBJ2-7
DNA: TGTGCCAGCAGACCCGGACAGATCGCCTACGAGCAGTACTTC
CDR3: CASRPGQIAYEQYF

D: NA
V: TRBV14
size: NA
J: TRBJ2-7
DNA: TGTGCCAGCAGCGCCAGGGCCGAGCAGTACTTC
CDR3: CASSARAEQYF

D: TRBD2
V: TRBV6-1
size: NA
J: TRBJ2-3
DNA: TGTGCCAGCAGCGCAACAATAGCGGGGGGGCGAACAGATACGCAGTATTTT
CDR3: CASSATIAGGRTDTQYF